What follows are 32 T cell receptor beta chains derived from one specimen sequenced in a study of blood T cell repertoires in COVID-19. Sequenced by immunoSEQ multiplex PCR; TCRdb stores in-frame clones only, minus some. This table has about 220,000 clones, approximately 85% appearing once. Material: peripheral blood. The receptors here all came from a woman in her 70s with COVID-19, enrolled during active disease.

The chain links TRBV7-9 to TRBJ2-3; D not resolved. The V gene's germline CDR1 is SEHNR and CDR2 FQNEAQ (reference sequence). The CDR3 has 15 amino acids. V gave up 3 bases and J gave up 5 bases, with 15 bases separating them. This CDR3 reads CASSLEQLGRDTQYF. The CDR3 nucleotides read TGTGCCAGCAGCTTGGAACAGTTGGGCCGAGATACGCAGTATTTT.

This clone was observed once. The rearrangement uses TRBV29-1 and TRBJ1-2; 7 bases match TRBD1. V dropped 4 bases and J dropped 2; count of bases not matched to a gene: 4. This CDR3 has 13 amino acids. Germline V CDR1 and CDR2: SQVTM, ANQGSEA. The DNA of the CDR3 is TGCAGCGTTGGACAGGGAATGAACTATGGCTACACCTTC. Amino acid sequence: CSVGQGMNYGYTF.

This clone was counted once. This chain joins TRBV24-1 and TRBJ1-3, with D perhaps TRBD1 (6 bases). The CDR3 totals 13 residues. Germline CDR1 is KGHDR and CDR2 is SFDVKD. With 9 bases removed from V and 4 bases from J, the gap between germline ends came to 12 bases. CDR3 DNA sequence: TGTGCCACCGGTGGAACAGGGGGAAACACCATATATTTT. It codes for CATGGTGGNTIYF.

This chain uses TRBV3-1 (or the pseudogene TRBV3-2) with TRBJ1-2, with TRBD1 matching over 8 bases. Germline CDR1 LGHDT, CDR2 YNNKEL (reference sequence). Germline trimming cut 0 bases from V and 6 bases from J; bases unmatched to any gene: 6. The CDR3 runs 15 residues. The CDR3 DNA reads TGTGCCAGCAGCCAAGAGGGCAGGGGGCTGAATGGCTACACCTTC. It specifies CASSQEGRGLNGYTF.

The chain carries TRBV29-1 and TRBJ1-2, with 9 bases identical to TRBD1. Unmatched junction bases numbered 10, after V lost 4 bases and J lost 4 bases. This CDR3 spans 15 amino acids. Germline-derived CDR1 and CDR2 are SQVTM and ANQGSEA. The CDR3, as DNA: TGCAGCGTTGCTGGGACAGGGAGTAGGGCCTATGGCTACACCTTC. It specifies CSVAGTGSRAYGYTF.

V gene TRBV19 combines with J gene TRBJ2-2; perhaps TRBD2 as D (5 bases). The CDR3 sequence is 14 residues long. Trimming took 6 bases from V and 2 from J, leaving 10 bases between them. Germline CDR1 and CDR2: LNHDA and SQIVND (reference sequence). For the CDR3, the DNA is TGTGCCAGTAGAAGGCGGGTAAACACCGGGGAGCTGTTTTTT. This codes for CASRRRVNTGELFF.

The rearrangement joins TRBV29-1 to TRBJ1-2; D uncertain. V lost 4 bases and J 6 bases, leaving 12 bases between the germline ends. CDR1 SQVTM and CDR2 ANQGSEA come from the germline V gene. The CDR3 contains 12 residues. CDR3 residues: CSVGRSIDGYTF. CDR3 in DNA: TGCAGCGTTGGTCGCTCTATCGATGGCTACACCTTC. Filled out from reference TRBV29-1 and TRBJ1-2, the complete variable domain reads SAVISQKPSRDICQRGTSLTIQCQVDSQVTMMFWYRQQPGQSLTLIATANQGSEATYESGFVIDKFPISRPNLTFSTLTVSNMSPEDSSIYLCSVGRSIDGYTFGSGTRLTVV.

The gene calls are TRBV5-4 and TRBJ2-4; tentative D call: TRBD2 (6 bases). From germline, CDR1 is SGHNT and CDR2 YYREEE (reference sequence). The CDR3 loop spans 14 amino acids. Trimming took off 0 bases at V and 6 bases at J, with 10 bases between the two ends. This chain's CDR3 is CASSLAGGGNIQYF. The DNA of the CDR3 is TGTGCCAGCAGCTTGGCCGGGGGTGGAAACATTCAGTACTTC.

The chain joins TRBV7-6 to TRBJ2-2; 11 nucleotides match TRBD1. The germline V gene encodes CDR1 SGHVS and CDR2 FNYEAQ. The CDR3 is made up of 15 amino acids. The trim removed 7 bases at V and 5 bases at J, leaving 6 bases unmatched. CDR3 coding DNA: TGTGCCAGCACTCCGGACAGGGGGCGGACCGGGGAGCTGTTTTTT. It translates to CASTPDRGRTGELFF.

Only a few counts were recorded for this clone. V is TRBV28 and J is TRBJ2-2, with 9 bases aligning to TRBD1. J was trimmed by 6 bases and V by 6 bases; bases with no gene match: 5. The CDR3 totals 14 residues. From germline, CDR1 is MDHEN and CDR2 SYDVKM. The CDR3 spells CASRGQGTAGELFF. CDR3 nucleotide sequence: TGTGCCAGCAGAGGACAGGGGACCGCCGGGGAGCTGTTTTTT. The whole variable domain, filled in from reference TRBV28 and TRBJ2-2, reads DVKVTQSSRYLVKRTGEKVFLECVQDMDHENMFWYRQDPGLGLRLIYFSYDVKMKEKGDIPEGYSVSREKKERFSLILESASTNQTSMYLCASRGQGTAGELFFGEGSRLTVL.

This chain connects TRBV3-1 (or the pseudogene TRBV3-2) to TRBJ2-1, with D perhaps TRBD2 (6 bases). CDR1 is LGHDT and CDR2 is YNNKEL in the germline V gene (reference sequence). Trimming took 5 bases from V and 9 from J, leaving 11 bases between them. The CDR3 spans 12 residues. The CDR3 DNA reads TGTGCCAGCAGCAGACTAGTGTTTGAGCAGTTCTTC. It encodes CASSRLVFEQFF.

V is TRBV4-3 and J is TRBJ2-6; no clear D gene. Trimming left V 4 bases short and J 0 bases short, with 19 bases between. The CDR3 is 19 amino acids. CDR1 and CDR2 (germline): LGHNA, YSLEER. CDR3 loop: CASSRALVSQGSGANVLTF. The CDR3, as DNA: TGCGCCAGCAGCCGGGCCTTGGTTTCCCAAGGCTCTGGGGCCAACGTCCTGACTTTC.

This rearrangement joins TRBV5-4 to TRBJ2-1; 9 nucleotides align to TRBD2. This CDR3 region has 15 residues. V lost 5 bases to trimming and J lost 5 bases; unmatched junction nucleotides: 8. Per the germline V gene, CDR1 is SGHNT and CDR2 is YYREEE (reference sequence). The CDR3 nucleotides are TGTGCCAGCAGTTTGTCGACTAGCGGTAACAATGAGCAGTTCTTC. The encoded protein is CASSLSTSGNNEQFF.

This rearrangement joins TRBV30 to TRBJ1-6; tentative D call: TRBD1 (5 bases). Germline loops: CDR1 GTSNPN, CDR2 SVGIG (reference sequence). V dropped 4 bases and J dropped 6 bases, with 22 bases sitting between them. There are 17 residues in the CDR3. CDR3 sequence reads: CAWTQKGARQGNSPLHF. The DNA of the CDR3 is TGTGCCTGGACTCAGAAAGGGGCCCGCCAGGGTAATTCACCCCTCCACTTT.

CDR3 loop: CASSFYDRGLHEQYF. The DNA of the CDR3 is TGTGCCAGCAGCTTTTATGACAGGGGGCTCCACGAGCAGTACTTC. The chain combines TRBV5-6 with TRBJ2-7; 10 bases align to TRBD1. CDR3 length: 15 amino acids. Germline V CDR1 and CDR2: SGHDT, YYEEEE. The J segment lost 5 bases and the V segment lost 2 bases, leaving 7 bases of the junction unmatched.

The chain couples TRBV6-1 to TRBJ1-2; 8 nucleotides line up with TRBD1. The CDR3 covers 12 residues. The germline CDR1 and CDR2 sequences are MNHNS and SASEGT. J was trimmed by 14 bases and V by 0 bases; bases with no gene match: 5. This chain's CDR3 is CASSEARDRKTF. The DNA for the CDR3 is TGTGCCAGCAGTGAAGCAAGGGACAGGAAGACCTTC.

The genes are TRBV9 and TRBJ2-1; D gene uncertain. V was pared by 0 bases and J by 0 bases, with 10 bases between. The CDR3 spans 16 residues. CDR1 and CDR2 from the germline V gene are SGDLS and YYNGEE. The CDR3 DNA is TGTGCCAGCAGCGTAGGGGCGTTTAGCTCCTACAATGAGCAGTTCTTC. Protein sequence: CASSVGAFSSYNEQFF.

The chain links TRBV2 to TRBJ1-5; no clear D. This CDR3 is built from 15 residues. CDR1 and CDR2 (germline): SNHLY, FYNNEI. Trimming stripped 5 bases from V and 2 bases from J, with 13 bases between. The CDR3 sequence: CASSPGKRGNQPQHF. The CDR3 DNA is TGTGCCAGCAGTCCGGGTAAGCGGGGCAATCAGCCCCAGCATTTT.

The CDR3 here is CASSRRQDEKLFF. The CDR3 coding sequence is TGTGCCAGCTCACGGAGGCAGGATGAAAAACTGTTTTTT. The genes are TRBV18 and TRBJ1-4; D gene unclear. Germline CDR1 is KGHSH and CDR2 is LQKENI. This CDR3 contains 13 residues. V was pared by 4 bases and J by 6 bases, with 9 bases between.

The table lists this clone with a count of one. This rearrangement joins TRBV28 to TRBJ1-1, with TRBD1 matching 10 bases. CDR1 and CDR2 (germline): MDHEN, SYDVKM. Trimming took 5 bases from V and 0 from J; bases not matched to a gene: 6. CDR3 length: 16 residues. CDR3 protein: CASSSRQGAMNTEAFF. In DNA form, the CDR3 reads TGTGCCAGCAGTAGCCGACAGGGGGCTATGAACACTGAAGCTTTCTTT.

The rearrangement links TRBV19 to TRBJ2-3, with TRBD2 matching 9 bases. CDR1 and CDR2 from the germline V gene are LNHDA and SQIVND (reference sequence). V gave up 9 bases and J gave up 2 bases; unmatched junction bases: 9. CDR3 size: 15 residues. The CDR3 DNA is TGTGCCAGCGCACCGACTAGCGGATACACAGATACGCAGTATTTT. Protein: CASAPTSGYTDTQYF.

The rearrangement links TRBV3-1 (or the pseudogene TRBV3-2) to TRBJ1-1, with D possibly being TRBD1 (5 bases). CDR3 length: 13 residues. Germline CDR1 LGHDT, CDR2 YNNKEL (reference sequence). V dropped 5 bases and J dropped 9 bases, with 16 bases sitting between them. CDR3 bases: TGTGCCAGCAGCTTCTCGCTGACAGCCCAAGCTTTCTTT. It encodes CASSFSLTAQAFF.

This chain uses TRBV28 with TRBJ2-5; D gene ambiguous. Trimming cost V 7 bases and J 7 bases, with 13 bases left between them. Per germline, CDR1 MDHEN and CDR2 SYDVKM. CDR3 length: 12 amino acids. The CDR3 coding sequence is TGTGCCAGCAATTCTCGTGTTTGGACCCAGTACTTC. This codes for CASNSRVWTQYF.

This clone is a singleton in its sample. The chain links TRBV24-1 to TRBJ2-1, with TRBD2 identical over 7 bases. CDR1 and CDR2 (germline): KGHDR, SFDVKD. V gave up 5 bases and J gave up 12 bases; unmatched junction bases: 12. This CDR3 spans 14 amino acids. Here the CDR3 reads CATSVSGTAQGQFF. DNA of the CDR3: TGTGCCACCAGTGTCAGCGGGACCGCCCAGGGGCAGTTCTTC.

J is TRBJ2-7 and V is TRBV6-5; 8 nucleotides agree with TRBD2. Germline values: CDR1 MNHEY, CDR2 SVGAGI. The V and J ends lost 6 bases and 3 bases, in that order; junction bases with no gene match: 4. The CDR3 consists of 13 residues. The DNA of the CDR3 is TGTGCCAGCAGGTCGGGGGGGGGCTACGAGCAGTACTTC. Amino acid sequence: CASRSGGGYEQYF.

This chain uses TRBV28 with TRBJ2-7, with a weak D call TRBD2 (5 bases). Germline V CDR1 and CDR2: MDHEN, SYDVKM. The length of the CDR3 is 14 residues. V was cut by 5 bases and J by 2 bases, with 13 bases left in between. CDR3 sequence (DNA): TGTGCCAGCAGTCTAACTAGGCCCCCCTACGAGCAGTACTTC. It encodes CASSLTRPPYEQYF.

Concerning this clone: This CDR3 is also generated by other DNA sequences in the sample. This rearrangement joins TRBV3-1 (or the pseudogene TRBV3-2) to TRBJ1-5; D may be TRBD1 (5 bases). V was pared by 3 bases and J by 6 bases, with 12 bases between. CDR3 length: 14 residues. The germline V gene has CDR1 LGHDT and CDR2 YNNKEL (reference sequence). CDR3 sequence: CASSQGTGGQPQHF. CDR3 in DNA: TGTGCCAGCAGCCAGGGGACGGGGGGTCAGCCCCAGCATTTT.

The genes are TRBV9 and TRBJ2-7, with 7 nucleotides matching TRBD2. There are 15 residues in the CDR3. Per germline, CDR1 SGDLS and CDR2 YYNGEE. After removal of 0 bases from V and 3 bases from J, the junction contained 6 bases not matched to a gene. The chain's CDR3 is CASSVGEGPVYEQYF. In nucleotides, the CDR3 is TGTGCCAGCAGCGTAGGGGAGGGGCCAGTCTACGAGCAGTACTTC. The full variable domain, completed using reference TRBV9 and TRBJ2-7, is DSGVTQTPKHLITATGQRVTLRCSPRSGDLSVYWYQQSLDQGLQFLIQYYNGEERAKGNILERFSAQQFPDLHSELNLSSLELGDSALYFCASSVGEGPVYEQYFGPGTRLTVT.

V usage is TRBV14 and J usage is TRBJ2-5, with D tentatively TRBD1 (5 bases). The CDR3 runs 13 residues. CDR1 SGHDN and CDR2 FVKESK come from the germline V gene. V was cut by 3 bases and J by 7 bases, with 12 bases left in between. The CDR3 here is CASSQMGLGTQYF. In nucleotides, the CDR3 is TGTGCCAGCAGCCAGATGGGGCTAGGGACCCAGTACTTC.

Only a few counts were recorded for this clone. This chain links TRBV15 with TRBJ1-2, with D uncertain. The CDR3 covers 15 residues. The germline V and J ends were trimmed by 3 bases and 6 bases, with 17 bases remaining between them. Per the germline V gene, CDR1 is LNHNV and CDR2 is YYDKDF (reference sequence). The CDR3 region has the DNA TGTGCCACCAGCAGTCGACCGGGAGCTCCTAATGGCTACACCTTC. Protein: CATSSRPGAPNGYTF.

J is TRBJ2-3 and V is TRBV7-2; 9 positions match TRBD2. Germline V gene sequence: CDR1 SGHTA, CDR2 FQGNSA. The CDR3 contains 16 residues. V lost 5 bases to trimming and J lost 5 bases; unmatched junction nucleotides: 11. CDR3 loop: CASSLLPGLAQDTQYF. The DNA of the CDR3 is TGTGCCAGCAGCCTATTACCGGGACTAGCTCAAGATACGCAGTATTTT. The complete variable domain, with remaining parts taken from reference TRBV7-2 and TRBJ2-3, reads GAGVSQSPSNKVTEKGKDVELRCDPISGHTALYWYRQSLGQGLEFLIYFQGNSAPDKSGLPSDRFSAERTGGSVSTLTIQRTQQEDSAVYLCASSLLPGLAQDTQYFGPGTRLTVL.

This chain connects TRBV19 to TRBJ1-3; 8 nucleotides agree with TRBD1. This CDR3 is built from 19 residues. V lost 2 bases and J lost 2; bases outside the gene matches: 14. Germline lookup yields CDR1 LNHDA and CDR2 SQIVND (reference sequence). In nucleotides, the CDR3 is TGTGCCAGTAGTATAAGAGACAGGGGATACATTACTACTGGAAACACCATATATTTT. Translation gives CASSIRDRGYITTGNTIYF.